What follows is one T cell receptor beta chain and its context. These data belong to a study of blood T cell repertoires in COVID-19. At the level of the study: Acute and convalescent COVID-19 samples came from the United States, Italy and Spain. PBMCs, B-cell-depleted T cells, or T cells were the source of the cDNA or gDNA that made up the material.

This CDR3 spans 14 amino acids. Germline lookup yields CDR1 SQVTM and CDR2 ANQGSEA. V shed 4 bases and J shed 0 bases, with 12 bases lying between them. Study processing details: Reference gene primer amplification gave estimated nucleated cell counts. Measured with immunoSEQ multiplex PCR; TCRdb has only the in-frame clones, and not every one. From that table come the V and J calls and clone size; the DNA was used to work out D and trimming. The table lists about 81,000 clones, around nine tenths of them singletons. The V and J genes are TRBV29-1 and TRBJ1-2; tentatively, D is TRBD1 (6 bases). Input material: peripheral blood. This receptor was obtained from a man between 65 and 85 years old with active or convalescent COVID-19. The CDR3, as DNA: TGCAGCGTTGCAGTGGACAGCACTAACTATGGCTACACCTTC. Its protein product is CSVAVDSTNYGYTF.